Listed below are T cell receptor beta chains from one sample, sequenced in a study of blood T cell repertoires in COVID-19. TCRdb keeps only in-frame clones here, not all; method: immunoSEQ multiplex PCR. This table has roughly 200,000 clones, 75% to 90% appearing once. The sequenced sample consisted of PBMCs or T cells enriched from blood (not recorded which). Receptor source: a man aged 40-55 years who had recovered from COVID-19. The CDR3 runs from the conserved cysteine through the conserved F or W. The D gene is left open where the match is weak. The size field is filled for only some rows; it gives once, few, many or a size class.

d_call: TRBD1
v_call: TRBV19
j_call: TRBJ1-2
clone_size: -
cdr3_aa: CASWTTGEGGYTF
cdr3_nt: TGTGCCAGTTGGACGACAGGGGAAGGTGGCTACACCTTC

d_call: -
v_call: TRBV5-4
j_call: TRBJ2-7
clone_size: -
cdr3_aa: CASSFRVGYEQYF
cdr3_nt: TGTGCCAGCAGCTTCAGGGTAGGGTACGAGCAGTACTTC

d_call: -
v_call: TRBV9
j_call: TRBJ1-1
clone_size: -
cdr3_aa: CASSEWTATEAFF
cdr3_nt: TGTGCCAGCAGCGAGTGGACTGCCACTGAAGCTTTCTTT

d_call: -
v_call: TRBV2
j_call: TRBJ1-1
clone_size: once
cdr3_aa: CASSRILMNTEAFF
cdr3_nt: TGTGCCAGCAGCAGGATTTTAATGAACACTGAAGCTTTCTTT

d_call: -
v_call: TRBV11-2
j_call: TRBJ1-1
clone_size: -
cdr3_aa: CASSLLRRGAEAFF
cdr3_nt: TGTGCCAGCAGCTTATTAAGGAGAGGCGCTGAAGCTTTCTTT

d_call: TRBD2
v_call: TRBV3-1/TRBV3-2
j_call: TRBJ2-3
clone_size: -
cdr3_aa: CASSQGTSGSTDTQYF
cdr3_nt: TGTGCCAGCAGCCAAGGGACTAGCGGAAGCACAGATACGCAGTATTTT

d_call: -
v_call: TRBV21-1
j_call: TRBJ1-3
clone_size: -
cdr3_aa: CASSNRCWSGNTIYF
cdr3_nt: TGTGCCAGCAGCAATAGATGTTGGTCGGGAAACACCATATATTTT

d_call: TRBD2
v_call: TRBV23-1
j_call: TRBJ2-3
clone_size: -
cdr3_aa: CASSQVAGGSGDTQYF
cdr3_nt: TGCGCCAGCAGTCAAGTAGCGGGGGGCTCCGGGGATACGCAGTATTTT

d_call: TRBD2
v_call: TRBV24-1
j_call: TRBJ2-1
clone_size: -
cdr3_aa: CATSDGTRREQFF
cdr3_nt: TGTGCCACCAGTGATGGGACTAGGCGTGAGCAGTTCTTC

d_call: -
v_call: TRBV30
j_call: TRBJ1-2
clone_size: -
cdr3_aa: CALGESYTF
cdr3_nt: TGTGCCTTAGGAGAGAGCTACACCTTC

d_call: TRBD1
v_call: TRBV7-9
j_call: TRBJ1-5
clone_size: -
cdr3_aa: CASTRGGQPQHF
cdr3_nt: TGTGCCAGCACCAGGGGGGGCCAGCCCCAGCATTTT

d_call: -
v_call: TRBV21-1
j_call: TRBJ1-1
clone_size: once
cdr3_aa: CASSKEGAERNTEAFF
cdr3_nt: TGTGCCAGCAGCAAAGAGGGGGCAGAACGGAACACTGAAGCTTTCTTT

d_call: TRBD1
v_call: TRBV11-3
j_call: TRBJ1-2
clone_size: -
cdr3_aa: CASSFSLSRDSFYGYTF
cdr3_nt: TGTGCCAGCAGCTTCTCCCTTTCCCGGGACAGCTTCTATGGCTACACCTTC

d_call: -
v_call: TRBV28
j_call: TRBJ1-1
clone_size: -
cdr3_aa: CASQGPLNTEAFF
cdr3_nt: TGTGCCAGCCAGGGGCCTTTGAACACTGAAGCTTTCTTT

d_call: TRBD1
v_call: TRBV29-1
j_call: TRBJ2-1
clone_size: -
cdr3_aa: CSDALGQAEEQFF
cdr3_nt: TGCAGCGACGCCTTGGGACAGGCAGAAGAGCAGTTCTTC

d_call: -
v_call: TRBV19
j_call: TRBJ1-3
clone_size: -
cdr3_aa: CASSEAISGNTIYF
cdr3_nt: TGTGCCAGTAGTGAAGCGATCTCTGGAAACACCATATATTTT

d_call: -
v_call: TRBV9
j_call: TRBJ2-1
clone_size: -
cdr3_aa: CASSVVSGSNNEQFF
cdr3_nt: TGTGCCAGCAGCGTAGTTAGCGGCTCGAACAATGAGCAGTTCTTC

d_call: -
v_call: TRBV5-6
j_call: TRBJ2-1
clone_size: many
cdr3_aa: CASSSDREQFF
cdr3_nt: TGTGCCAGCAGCTCTGACAGGGAGCAGTTCTTC

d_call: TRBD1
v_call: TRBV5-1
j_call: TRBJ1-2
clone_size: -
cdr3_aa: CASRTRTGIDYGYTF
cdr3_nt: TGCGCCAGCAGAACTAGGACAGGGATCGACTATGGCTACACCTTC

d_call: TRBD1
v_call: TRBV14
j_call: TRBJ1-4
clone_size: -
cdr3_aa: CASSLPGQGGEKLFF
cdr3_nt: TGTGCCAGCAGCCTTCCGGGACAGGGCGGTGAAAAACTGTTTTTT

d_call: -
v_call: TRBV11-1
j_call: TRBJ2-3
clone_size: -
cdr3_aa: CASSLGGRRDTQYF
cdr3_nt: TGTGCCAGCAGCTTAGGGGGGCGCAGAGATACGCAGTATTTT

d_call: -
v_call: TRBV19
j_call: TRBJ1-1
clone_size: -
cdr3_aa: CASRSQGNTEAFF
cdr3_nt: TGTGCCAGTAGATCCCAGGGGAACACTGAAGCTTTCTTT

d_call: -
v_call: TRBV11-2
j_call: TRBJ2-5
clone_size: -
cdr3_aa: CASRLSSPPRTSQETQYF
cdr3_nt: TGTGCCAGCCGGCTTTCGAGCCCCCCCCGGACTTCACAGGAGACCCAGTACTTC

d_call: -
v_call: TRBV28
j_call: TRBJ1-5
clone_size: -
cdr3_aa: CASRPQNPQQPQHF
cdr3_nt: TGTGCCAGCAGACCTCAGAACCCGCAACAGCCCCAGCATTTT

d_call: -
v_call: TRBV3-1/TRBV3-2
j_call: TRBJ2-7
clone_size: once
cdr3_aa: CASSRRQGGEQYF
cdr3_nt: TGTGCCAGCAGCCGCAGACAGGGAGGTGAGCAGTACTTC

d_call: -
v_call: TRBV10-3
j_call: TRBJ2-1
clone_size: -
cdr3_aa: CAISDNGGGNEQFF
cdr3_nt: TGTGCCATCAGTGACAACGGGGGAGGCAATGAGCAGTTCTTC

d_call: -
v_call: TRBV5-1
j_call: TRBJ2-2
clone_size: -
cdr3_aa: CASSLVATKAGELFF
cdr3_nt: TGCGCCAGCAGCTTAGTAGCTACGAAGGCCGGGGAGCTGTTTTTT

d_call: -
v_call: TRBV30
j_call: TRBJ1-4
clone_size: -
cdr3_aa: CAWSGGVGTNEKLFF
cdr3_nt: TGTGCCTGGAGTGGCGGGGTGGGCACTAATGAAAAACTGTTTTTT

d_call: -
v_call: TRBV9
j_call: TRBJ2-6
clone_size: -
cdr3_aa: CASSSSGANVLTF
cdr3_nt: TGTGCCAGCAGCTCTTCTGGGGCCAACGTCCTGACTTTC

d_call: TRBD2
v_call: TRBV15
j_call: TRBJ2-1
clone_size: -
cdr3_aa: CATSPLAWNEQFF
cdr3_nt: TGTGCCACCAGTCCACTAGCGTGGAATGAGCAGTTCTTC

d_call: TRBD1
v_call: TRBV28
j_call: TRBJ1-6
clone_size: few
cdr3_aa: CASTLQGADSPLHF
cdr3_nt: TGTGCCAGCACCTTGCAGGGGGCAGATTCACCCCTCCACTTT